Following are 30 T cell receptor beta chains from one sample sequenced in a study of OX40 agonist ivuxolimab in advanced cancers. Measured with immunoSEQ multiplex PCR; TCRdb has only the in-frame clones, and not every one. This sample has approximately 48,000 clones, with over 65% found just once. The sample here was CD4+ or CD8+ T cells sorted from blood, taken in a trial of the OX40 agonist ivuxolimab. The receptors were gathered from an adult with an advanced solid tumor such as melanoma, head and neck, liver or kidney cancer.

CDR3 sequence reads: CASSYPRGPGANVLTF. Here the CDR3 DNA reads TGTGCCAGCAGCTACCCACGGGGGCCTGGGGCCAACGTCCTGACTTTC. The chain has TRBV7-8 and TRBJ2-6, with D perhaps matching TRBD1 or TRBD2 (6 bases each). Trimming cost V 4 bases and J 2 bases, with 12 bases left between them. The V gene's germline CDR1 is SGHVS and CDR2 FQNEAQ. This CDR3 comprises 16 residues.

The chain recombines TRBV6-6 with TRBJ2-4, with TRBD2 identical over 7 bases. V was pared by 6 bases and J by 3 bases, with 8 bases of the junction left unmatched. The germline V gene encodes CDR1 MNHNY and CDR2 SVGAGI (reference sequence). The CDR3 is 15 amino acids. This CDR3 is CASSFVAGVKNIQYF. DNA of the CDR3: TGTGCCAGCAGCTTTGTGGCGGGAGTCAAAAACATTCAGTACTTC.

Only a few counts were recorded for this clone. This rearrangement joins TRBV28 to TRBJ1-2; 7 nucleotides align to TRBD1. CDR3 length equals 15 residues. With V trimmed by 7 bases and J by 2 bases, 10 bases remained unmatched. From germline, CDR1 is MDHEN and CDR2 SYDVKM. The CDR3 here is CASTEPRDSNYGYTF. In nucleotides, the CDR3 is TGTGCCAGCACCGAACCCAGGGACAGCAACTATGGCTACACCTTC.

The gene calls are TRBV5-1 and TRBJ2-5; 8 bases line up with TRBD1. CDR1 is SGHRS, CDR2 YFSETQ, per germline. J lost 3 bases, V lost 2 bases, and 12 bases had no gene match. The CDR3 loop spans 17 amino acids. CDR3 DNA: TGCGCCAGCAGCTTCGGACAGGGCATAGCCTTCAAAGAGACCCAGTACTTC. It is translated as CASSFGQGIAFKETQYF.

Only a few counts were recorded for this clone. The chain carries TRBV5-5 and TRBJ2-7, with unresolved D. V lost 2 bases to trimming and J lost 0 bases, with 9 bases between them. This CDR3 has 14 amino acids. CDR1 is SGHKS and CDR2 is YYEKEE in the germline V gene (reference sequence). CDR3 sequence reads: CASSLGPSSYEQYF. In DNA, the CDR3 is TGTGCCAGCAGCTTAGGGCCGAGCTCCTACGAGCAGTACTTC.

The V and J genes are TRBV7-9 and TRBJ1-2; D is ambiguous. V was clipped by 3 bases and J by 0 bases, with 5 bases between them. Germline CDR1 and CDR2: SEHNR and FQNEAQ (reference sequence). This CDR3 is 13 amino acids long. CDR3 region: CASSFTANYGYTF. The CDR3 nucleotides are TGTGCCAGCAGCTTTACAGCTAACTATGGCTACACCTTC.

This clone appeared once. V gene TRBV11-3 combines with J gene TRBJ2-7; D uncertain. V was pared by 5 bases and J by 8 bases, with 13 bases between. CDR1 and CDR2 (germline): SGHNT, YENEEA. The CDR3 has 12 residues. CDR3 nucleotide sequence: TGTGCCAGCAGCGACGAGACGAGGAAGCAGTACTTC. Translation: CASSDETRKQYF. The complete variable domain, with remaining parts taken from reference TRBV11-3 and TRBJ2-7, reads EAGVVQSPRYKIIEKKQPVAFWCNPISGHNTLYWYLQNLGQGPELLIRYENEEAVDDSQLPKDRFSAERLKGVDSTLKIQPAELGDSAVYLCASSDETRKQYFGPGTRLTVT.

This sequence joins TRBV13 and TRBJ1-6, with D unresolved. The germline V gene has CDR1 PRHDT and CDR2 FYEKMQ (reference sequence). The CDR3 is made up of 12 amino acids. V lost 3 bases and J lost 6, with 3 bases in between. CDR3 bases: TGTGCCAGCAGCTTTGCTAATTCACCCCTCCACTTT. The encoded protein is CASSFANSPLHF.

The rearrangement links TRBV28 to TRBJ1-1; no clear D gene. V gave up 3 bases and J gave up 1 base, with 9 bases separating them. Germline CDR1 is MDHEN and CDR2 is SYDVKM. There are 14 residues in the CDR3. CDR3 amino acids: CASSLIQKNTEAFF. The DNA for the CDR3 is TGTGCCAGCAGTTTGATACAGAAGAACACTGAAGCTTTCTTT.

V and J are TRBV19 and TRBJ2-1; 13 bases map to TRBD2. The germline V gene has CDR1 LNHDA and CDR2 SQIVND (reference sequence). The ends lost 10 bases at V and 8 bases at J; junction bases unmatched: 11. This CDR3 is built from 15 residues. This CDR3 is CATTAGTSGTYEQFF. CDR3 sequence (DNA): TGTGCCACCACAGCCGGGACTAGCGGGACCTATGAGCAGTTCTTC.

The chain uses TRBV30 and TRBJ1-1; a possible D gene is TRBD1 (5 bases). V was trimmed by 3 bases and J by 4 bases, leaving 12 bases between them. The CDR3 sequence is 13 residues long. Per the germline V gene, CDR1 is GTSNPN and CDR2 is SVGIG (reference sequence). CDR3 DNA: TGTGCCTGGAGCCAGGGCTCGGGCACTGAAGCTTTCTTT. The encoded protein is CAWSQGSGTEAFF. Supplemented by reference TRBV30 and TRBJ1-1, the full variable domain reads SQTIHQWPATLVQPVGSPLSLECTVEGTSNPNLYWYRQAAGRGLQLLFYSVGIGQISSEVPQNLSASRPQDRQFILSSKKLLLSDSGFYLCAWSQGSGTEAFFGQGTRLTVV.

The genes are TRBV28 and TRBJ1-1; TRBD1 aligns across 8 bases. V dropped 5 bases and J dropped 1; count of bases not matched to a gene: 3. This CDR3 has 14 residues. Looked up from germline, CDR1 is MDHEN and CDR2 is SYDVKM. CDR3 sequence (DNA): TGTGCCAGCAGTCCAGGGGGCGCGAACACTGAAGCTTTCTTT. Protein product: CASSPGGANTEAFF.

The chain uses TRBV2 and TRBJ2-7, with TRBD1 identical over 7 bases. There are 17 residues in the CDR3. V shed 7 bases and J 3 bases; nucleotides not matched to a gene: 18. Germline V gene sequence: CDR1 SNHLY, CDR2 FYNNEI. CDR3 bases: TGTGCCAGCACCCCCTCGTCACGGGACAGCTCGCGCTACGAGCAGTACTTC. Amino acids: CASTPSSRDSSRYEQYF.

The CDR3 DNA is TGCAGCGTCTCGTTTCCGGGACAGGGGTGGGACACCGGGGAGCTGTTTTTT. This gives the protein CSVSFPGQGWDTGELFF. The V call is TRBV29-1, the J call TRBJ2-2, with 10 bases identical to TRBD1. CDR3 size: 17 residues. Per germline, CDR1 SQVTM and CDR2 ANQGSEA. Losses at the gene ends were 6 bases for V and 3 bases for J; bases not matched to a gene: 13.

V and J are TRBV11-2 and TRBJ2-1; 13 bases fit TRBD2. CDR1 and CDR2 (germline): SGHAT, FQNNGV. This CDR3 contains 14 residues. V lost 6 bases, J lost 12 bases, and 8 bases stayed unmatched. The DNA for the CDR3 is TGTGCCAGCAGAAGACTAGCGGGAGGACGGGGGCAGTTCTTC. This gives the protein CASRRLAGGRGQFF.

V gene TRBV11-2 combines with J gene TRBJ2-4; perhaps TRBD2 as D (5 bases). The V gene's germline CDR1 is SGHAT and CDR2 FQNNGV. V was shortened by 1 base and J by 0 bases, with 7 bases between the two germline ends. This CDR3 contains 15 residues. In DNA, the CDR3 is TGTGCCAGCAGCTTAGCCGGGATAGCCAAAAACATTCAGTACTTC. Its protein product is CASSLAGIAKNIQYF.

This clone was seen only a few times. The V call is TRBV29-1, the J call TRBJ1-2; 8 bases map to TRBD1. Germline loops: CDR1 SQVTM, CDR2 ANQGSEA. V lost 2 bases and J lost 6; bases outside the gene matches: 5. This CDR3 contains 13 residues. CDR3 sequence (DNA): TGCAGCGTTGAATTAGACAGGGGCCATGGCTACACCTTC. It translates to CSVELDRGHGYTF.

V gene TRBV5-1 combines with J gene TRBJ2-2; TRBD1 matches at 8 bases. Per the germline V gene, CDR1 is SGHRS and CDR2 is YFSETQ. J gave up 6 bases and V 0 bases, and 7 bases lay outside the gene matches. The CDR3 covers 16 residues. The CDR3 reads CASSLDTGGAAGELFF. Here the CDR3 DNA reads TGCGCCAGCAGCTTGGATACAGGGGGTGCAGCCGGGGAGCTGTTTTTT.

This rearrangement joins TRBV28 to TRBJ2-5; D gene unclear. The J call is doubtful: the DNA matches TRBJ2-7 better. The CDR3 loop spans 15 amino acids. Germline values: CDR1 MDHEN, CDR2 SYDVKM. The CDR3 nucleotides are TGTGCCAGCAGTTTATATGCGACCCCGAACTACGAGCAGTACTTC. Translation gives CASSLYATPNYEQYF.

This clone was detected only a few times. The J gene is TRBJ2-1, the V gene TRBV12-5, with D perhaps matching TRBD1 or TRBD2 (7 bases each). Germline CDR1 reads LGHNT; CDR2 reads FRNRAP. V was pared by 7 bases and J by 4 bases, with 14 bases between. This CDR3 has 14 residues. Written as DNA, the CDR3 is TGTGCTAGTGCAGGGGGGGCGGAGTACAATGAGCAGTTCTTC. The encoded protein is CASAGGAEYNEQFF.

This clone was seen only a few times. The chain couples TRBV25-1 to TRBJ2-2, with 8 bases matching TRBD1. This CDR3 comprises 15 residues. The V gene end was trimmed by 5 bases and the J gene end by 5 bases; junction bases not matched to a gene: 7. Germline V CDR1 and CDR2: MGHDK, SYGVNS. In DNA, the CDR3 is TGTGCCAGCAGTCCCCGGACAGGGCAAACCGGGGAGCTGTTTTTT. Translation gives CASSPRTGQTGELFF.

The chain employs TRBV19 and TRBJ1-2; possible D gene TRBD1, 5 bases. CDR1 is LNHDA and CDR2 is SQIVND in the germline V gene (reference sequence). Trimming removed 8 bases from V and 3 bases from J, with 7 bases in between. The CDR3 extends over 11 amino acids. The chain's CDR3 is CASGADYGYTF. In DNA form, the CDR3 reads TGTGCCAGTGGGGCCGACTATGGCTACACCTTC. Combining the CDR3 with reference TRBV19 and TRBJ1-2 gives the whole variable domain DGGITQSPKYLFRKEGQNVTLSCEQNLNHDAMYWYRQDPGQGLRLIYYSQIVNDFQKGDIAEGYSVSREKKESFPLTVTSAQKNPTAFYLCASGADYGYTFGSGTRLTVV.

The rearrangement uses TRBV21-1 and TRBJ2-7; TRBD2, the table's D call, was not compared with the DNA. TRBV21-1 represents a pseudogene. There are 14 residues in the CDR3. The CDR3 protein is CASSKWEQPYEQYF. In DNA, the CDR3 is TGTGCCAGCAGCAAATGGGAGCAGCCCTACGAGCAGTACTTC.

The chain recombines TRBV7-9 with TRBJ2-6, with a weak D call TRBD2 (5 bases). CDR3 length equals 14 residues. Germline V gene data show CDR1 as SEHNR and CDR2 as FQNEAQ (reference sequence). The V end was cut by 3 bases, the J end by 2 bases, with 5 bases between. CDR3 protein: CASSLTTGANVLTF. CDR3 DNA: TGTGCCAGCAGCTTGACTACTGGGGCCAACGTCCTGACTTTC.

V usage is TRBV7-9 and J usage is TRBJ2-1; 12 bases align to TRBD2. The CDR3 has 15 residues. The ends lost 0 bases at V and 7 bases at J; junction bases unmatched: 1. The germline V gene has CDR1 SEHNR and CDR2 FQNEAQ (reference sequence). CDR3 bases: TGTGCCAGCAGCTTAGCTGGGACTAGCGGGAATGAGCAGTTCTTC. It yields the protein CASSLAGTSGNEQFF.

The gene calls are TRBV14 and TRBJ2-5; 7 nucleotides align to TRBD2. The trim removed 4 bases at V and 1 base at J, leaving 0 bases unmatched. This CDR3 is built from 13 residues. Germline V gene lookup returns CDR1 SGHDN and CDR2 FVKESK. CDR3 nucleotide sequence: TGTGCCAGCAGCCGACTAGCCCAAGAGACCCAGTACTTC. Amino acids: CASSRLAQETQYF.

The rearrangement joins TRBV28 to TRBJ2-7; D possibly corresponds to TRBD2 (5 bases). This CDR3 comprises 13 residues. Looked up from germline, CDR1 is MDHEN and CDR2 is SYDVKM. The V end was cut by 2 bases, the J end by 4 bases, with 9 bases between. CDR3 loop: CASSLGGLYEQYF. In nucleotides, the CDR3 is TGTGCCAGCAGTTTAGGAGGACTGTACGAGCAGTACTTC.

CDR3 sequence reads: CAREGAASPYEQYF. Here the CDR3 DNA reads TGTGCCCGGGAGGGGGCGGCATCACCCTACGAGCAGTACTTC. This chain links TRBV14 with TRBJ2-7, with D perhaps TRBD2 (8 bases). The germline CDR1 and CDR2 sequences are SGHDN and FVKESK. The V gene lost 11 bases and the J gene lost 2 bases, with 19 bases spanning the gap. CDR3 length: 14 amino acids.

This rearrangement joins TRBV6-5 to TRBJ2-3; D unclear. Trimming took 0 bases from V and 0 from J, leaving 10 bases between them. The CDR3 loop spans 16 amino acids. Germline V CDR1 and CDR2: MNHEY, SVGAGI. As DNA, the CDR3 is TGTGCCAGCAGTTACTCTAGTGTTTATAGCACAGATACGCAGTATTTT. Translation gives CASSYSSVYSTDTQYF.

The chain links TRBV12-5 to TRBJ2-2; D remains ambiguous. The CDR3 is made up of 13 amino acids. CDR1 LGHNT and CDR2 FRNRAP come from the germline V gene. V lost 1 base and J 6 bases, leaving 6 bases between the germline ends. CDR3 protein: CASGLEGPGELFF. DNA for the CDR3: TGTGCTAGTGGTTTGGAAGGCCCCGGGGAGCTGTTTTTT.